Shown below are 7 T cell receptor delta chains from a single sample sequenced in a study of gammadelta T cells in human blood. TCRdb re-called the RT-PCR reads with CATT. Of 250 to 350 delta-chain clones listed, approximately 40% are singletons. Sequencing input: non-Vgamma9Vdelta2 gamma-delta T cells from adult blood. Receptors originate from a human donor.

In its sample, this clone ranks as large. The chain recombines TRAV29/DV5 with TRDJ1; 8 bases fit TRDD3. Germline lookup yields CDR1 NSMFDY and CDR2 ISSIKDK. V lost 3 bases to trimming and J lost 0 bases; unmatched junction nucleotides: 19. The CDR3 is 19 residues long. As DNA, the CDR3 is TGTGCAGCAATCTACCGCCTGGTGGGGGATGCAAGGGACACCGATAAACTCATCTTT. Residues: CAAIYRLVGDARDTDKLIF.

A note on this clone: A far larger clone is just one base off, so this is likely a read error. The rearrangement links TRDV3 to TRDJ1; 9 nucleotides match TRDD3. The CDR3 is made up of 14 amino acids. The V gene's germline CDR1 is TVYSNPD and CDR2 GDNSRS (reference sequence). The junction had 10 bases not matched to a gene; V was cut back by 1 base and J by 7 bases. In DNA form, the CDR3 reads TGTGCCTTTATCTGGGGGATCCGGAAAGGTAAACTCATCTTT. Its translation is CAFIWGIRKGKLIF. The full variable domain, rest sourced from reference TRDV3 and TRDJ1, is CDKVTQSSPDQTVASGSEVVLLCTYDTVYSNPDLFWYRIRPDYSFQFVFYGDNSRSEGADFTQGRFSVKHILTQKAFHLVISPVRTEDSATYYCAFIWGIRKGKLIFGKGTRVTVEP.

Sample share makes this clone large (0.1 to 1%). The same CDR3 also results from other DNA sequences found in this sample. The V and J genes are TRDV1 and TRDJ1; either TRDD2 or TRDD3 may supply D (6 bases each). Trimming removed 0 bases at V and 0 bases at J, with 32 bases between. Germline CDR1 TSWWSYY, CDR2 QGS. CDR3 length: 23 residues. In DNA, the CDR3 is TGTGCTCTTGGGGAACTTTCCGGCCTTCCGACCCCTAACTGGGTGTGGTACACCGATAAACTCATCTTT. This gives the protein CALGELSGLPTPNWVWYTDKLIF.

This clone came up a few times. The chain employs TRDV1 and TRDJ1; 11 nucleotides line up with TRDD3. Germline CDR1 TSWWSYY, CDR2 QGS. The CDR3 extends over 13 amino acids. V dropped 3 bases and J dropped 14; count of bases not matched to a gene: 8. CDR3 protein: CALGDSYWGILIF. The CDR3 coding sequence is TGTGCTCTTGGGGACTCGTACTGGGGGATATTAATCTTT.

Concerning this clone itself: A far larger clone is only one base removed, so a read error is likely. Different DNA sequences within this sample yield the same CDR3. The gene calls are TRDV2 and TRDJ3; the match to TRDD3 covers 9 bases. CDR1 GEAIGNYY and CDR2 EKD come from the germline V gene. This CDR3 contains 23 residues. CDR3 nucleotides: TGTGCCTGTGACACCGCTCACCGCCTGGGGGATTCGGTAAGCTCCTGGGACACCCGTCAGATGTTTTTC. Translated, it gives CACDTAHRLGDSVSSWDTRQMFF.

In regard to this clone: With only one base between it and a far larger clone, this is likely a read error. V and J are TRDV3 and TRDJ1; TRDD2 might be the D (5 bases). This CDR3 has 12 amino acids. Germline-derived CDR1 and CDR2 are TVYSNPD and GDNSRS (reference sequence). The ends were cut back, 3 bases at V and 11 bases at J, with 19 bases in the middle. CDR3 loop: CAFLRGVESLIF. CDR3 nucleotide sequence: TGTGCCTTCCTACGCGGCGTGGAGAGTCTCATCTTT.

Concerning this clone itself: This likely reflects a read error, since a far larger clone is one base away. V and J are TRDV1 and TRDJ1; D tentatively fits TRDD2 or TRDD3 (6 bases each). The ends were cut back, 5 bases at V and 2 bases at J, with 30 bases in the middle. Germline V gene sequence: CDR1 TSWWSYY, CDR2 QGS. The CDR3 extends over 20 amino acids. This chain's CDR3 is CALGLPSQAFLGMRTDKLIF. The DNA of the CDR3 is TGTGCTCTTGGGTTGCCTTCCCAAGCTTTTCTGGGGATGAGGACCGATAAACTCATCTTT.